This TCR beta chain is drawn from a study of blood T cell repertoires in COVID-19. In the study overall: The United States, Italy and Spain were the sources of the acute and convalescent COVID-19 samples. T cells, B-cell-depleted T cells, or PBMCs provided the cDNA or gDNA that served as material.

Authors' methods: For nucleated cells, counts were estimated from reference gene primer amplification. The data were produced by immunoSEQ multiplex PCR, yet TCRdb's version contains in-frame clones alone and is incomplete. The V and J calls and the clone size are those of that table, but D and trimming were determined from the DNA. Altogether almost 400,000 clones are present, around 87% being singletons, with the ten largest covering approximately 2.4%. While infection was still active, Seattle patients were enrolled and then followed longitudinally. V dropped 4 bases and J dropped 7; count of bases not matched to a gene: 14. The CDR3 totals 17 residues. Germline-derived CDR1 and CDR2 are SGHDT and YYEEEE.

The sequence was obtained from a woman in her sixties or seventies with COVID-19, enrolled during active disease. The specimen sequenced was peripheral blood. The chain recombines TRBV5-6 with TRBJ2-1, with 10 bases identical to TRBD1. This CDR3 is CASSPTLGTGVLNEQFF. CDR3 DNA: TGTGCCAGCAGCCCTACTCTGGGGACAGGGGTATTAAATGAGCAGTTCTTC.